This TCR beta chain came from a study of blood T cell repertoires in COVID-19. The assay was immunoSEQ multiplex PCR, and TCRdb's table has in-frame clones only and misses some. The data show about 120,000 clones, with 85% to 90% seen just once and around 30% held by the top ten. The clonotype originates from a man in his sixties or seventies with active or convalescent COVID-19. The sequenced material came from peripheral blood.

CDR3 DNA sequence: TGTGCCAGCAGCTGGACTAGCGGGAGTGCGGTAGATACGCAGTATTTT. It is translated as CASSWTSGSAVDTQYF. The chain carries TRBV7-8 and TRBJ2-3; 13 bases agree with TRBD2. V was clipped by 4 bases and J by 5 bases; unmatched bases: 6. CDR3 size: 16 residues. Germline lookup yields CDR1 SGHVS and CDR2 FQNEAQ.